This TCR beta chain was identified in a study of shared clonotypes between healthy human individuals. Findings of the study overall: In this cohort, only blood was sampled, and tissue repertoires likely differ.

Original methodology: ImmunoSEQ only sent back junction sequences with no quality scores, so filtering was done differently. Some clones are missing from TCRdb's copy, which holds only in-frame ones; the method was immunoSEQ multiplex PCR. Clonal size and the V and J genes are those of that table, whereas D and trimming came from the DNA. Of over 2 million clones in the sample, under 95% were seen once. Germline lookup yields CDR1 MDHEN and CDR2 SYDVKM. This CDR3 has 15 amino acids. Trimming pared 2 bases from V and 8 bases from J, leaving 18 bases between. A word on this clone: Its antigen is unidentified.

Donors were healthy HIV-negative adults without recently reported acute infections or vaccinations. Sequenced material: naive CD4+ T cells from PBMCs. Indicated subset: CD45RA+ positively selected. The TCR was taken from a man in his late teens or twenties in good health. Some clones in this sample may be carry-over from other donors' samples. The rearrangement joins TRBV28 to TRBJ1-2; a possible D gene is TRBD1 (6 bases). CDR3 sequence (DNA): TGTGCCAGCAGTTTACAGTTCCGGCCCCAGGGGGGCTACACCTTC. This codes for CASSLQFRPQGGYTF.